Here is one T cell receptor beta chain with its context. This sample is part of a study of blood T cell repertoires in COVID-19. Study-level background: Both acute and convalescent COVID-19 samples were obtained from the United States, Italy and Spain. From T cells, B-cell-depleted T cells, or PBMCs came the material, which was cDNA or gDNA.

Methods used by the authors: Using reference gene primer amplification, nucleated cell counts were estimated. Method: immunoSEQ multiplex PCR; TCRdb's copy keeps in-frame clones and lacks some. Clone size and the V and J calls come from that table; the DNA yielded D and trimming. The repertoire includes nearly 70,000 clones, around 89% of them detected once, and approximately 6.8% sits in the top ten. This CDR3 is 15 amino acids long. Germline assignment: CDR1 SNHLY and CDR2 FYNNEI. V was clipped by 7 bases and J by 5 bases, with 15 bases between them. This TCR was recovered from a woman aged 70-85 years with acute or convalescent COVID-19. The chain joins TRBV2 to TRBJ1-6; possible D gene TRBD1, 5 bases. The sequenced material came from peripheral blood. This CDR3 is CASTPGDGDNSPLHF. CDR3 bases: TGTGCCAGCACGCCGGGGGACGGGGATAATTCACCCCTCCACTTT.